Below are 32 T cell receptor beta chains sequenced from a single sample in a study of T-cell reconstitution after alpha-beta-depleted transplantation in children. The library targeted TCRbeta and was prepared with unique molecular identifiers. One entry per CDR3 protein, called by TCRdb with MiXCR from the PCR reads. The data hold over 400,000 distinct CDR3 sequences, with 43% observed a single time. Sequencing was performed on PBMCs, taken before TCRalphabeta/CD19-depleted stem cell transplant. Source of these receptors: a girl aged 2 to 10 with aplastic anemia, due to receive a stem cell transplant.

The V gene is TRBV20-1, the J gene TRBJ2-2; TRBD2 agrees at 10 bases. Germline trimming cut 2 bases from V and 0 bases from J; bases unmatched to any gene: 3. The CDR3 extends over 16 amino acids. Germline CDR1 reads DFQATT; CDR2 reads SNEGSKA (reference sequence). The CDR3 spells CSARPTSGANTGELFF. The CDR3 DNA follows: TGCAGTGCTAGACCTACTAGCGGGGCGAACACCGGGGAGCTGTTTTTT.

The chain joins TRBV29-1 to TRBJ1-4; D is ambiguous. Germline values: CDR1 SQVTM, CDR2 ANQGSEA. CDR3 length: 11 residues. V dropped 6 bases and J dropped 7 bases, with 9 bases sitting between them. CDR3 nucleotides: TGCAGCGTGAAAACGGCTGAAAAACTGTTTTTT. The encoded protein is CSVKTAEKLFF.

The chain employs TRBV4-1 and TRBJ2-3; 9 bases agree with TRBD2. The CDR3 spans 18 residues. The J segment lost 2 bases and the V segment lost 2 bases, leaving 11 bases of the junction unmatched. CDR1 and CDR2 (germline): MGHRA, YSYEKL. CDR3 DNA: TGCGCCAGCAGCCAACCTCCTAGCGGGGCGGGGGCCACAGATACGCAGTATTTT. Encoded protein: CASSQPPSGAGATDTQYF.

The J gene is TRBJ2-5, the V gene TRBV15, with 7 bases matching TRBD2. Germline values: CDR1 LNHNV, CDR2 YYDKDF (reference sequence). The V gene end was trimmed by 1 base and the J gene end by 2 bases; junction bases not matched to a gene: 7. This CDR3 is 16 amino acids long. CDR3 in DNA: TGTGCCACCAGCAGAGCTCGGGCTAGCGGACAAGAGACCCAGTACTTC. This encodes CATSRARASGQETQYF.

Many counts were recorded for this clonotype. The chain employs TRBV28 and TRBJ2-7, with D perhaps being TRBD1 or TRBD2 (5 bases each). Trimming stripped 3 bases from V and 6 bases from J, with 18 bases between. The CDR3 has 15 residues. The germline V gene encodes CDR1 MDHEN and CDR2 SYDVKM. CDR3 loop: CASSLQGRTLAEQYF. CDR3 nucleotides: TGTGCCAGCAGTTTGCAGGGACGGACCTTAGCCGAGCAGTACTTC.

CDR3 in DNA: TGTGCCTCCGCCAGGGAAAGCAATCAGCCCCAGCATTTT. Its protein is CASARESNQPQHF. V and J are TRBV15 and TRBJ1-5, with D maybe TRBD1 (5 bases). CDR1 is LNHNV and CDR2 is YYDKDF in the germline V gene (reference sequence). Trimming removed 11 bases at V and 1 base at J, with 12 bases between. The CDR3 is 13 residues long.

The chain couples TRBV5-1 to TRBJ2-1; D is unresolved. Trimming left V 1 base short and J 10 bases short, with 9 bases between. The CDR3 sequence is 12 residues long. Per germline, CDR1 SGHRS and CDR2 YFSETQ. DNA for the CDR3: TGCGCCAGCAGCTTGTACCTGGGGGAGCAGTTCTTC. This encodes CASSLYLGEQFF.

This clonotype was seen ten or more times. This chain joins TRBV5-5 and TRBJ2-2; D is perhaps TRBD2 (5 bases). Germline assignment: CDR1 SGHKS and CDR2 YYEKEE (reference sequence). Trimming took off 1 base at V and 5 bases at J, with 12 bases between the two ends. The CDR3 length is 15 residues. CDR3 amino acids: CASSLTRGKTGELFF. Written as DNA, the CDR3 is TGTGCCAGCAGCTTGACCCGGGGTAAGACCGGGGAGCTGTTTTTT.

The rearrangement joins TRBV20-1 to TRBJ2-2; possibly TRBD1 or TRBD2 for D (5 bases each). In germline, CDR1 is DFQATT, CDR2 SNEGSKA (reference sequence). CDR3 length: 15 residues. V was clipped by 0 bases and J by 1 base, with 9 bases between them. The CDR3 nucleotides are TGCAGTGCTAGAGATGGGGGTCTGAACACCGGGGAGCTGTTTTTT. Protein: CSARDGGLNTGELFF.

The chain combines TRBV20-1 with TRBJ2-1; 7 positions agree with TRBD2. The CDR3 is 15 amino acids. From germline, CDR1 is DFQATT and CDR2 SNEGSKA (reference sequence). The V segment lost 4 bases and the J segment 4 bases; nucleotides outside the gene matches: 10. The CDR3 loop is CSATPGTIGYNEQFF. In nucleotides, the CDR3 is TGCAGTGCTACACCCGGGACTATCGGTTACAATGAGCAGTTCTTC.

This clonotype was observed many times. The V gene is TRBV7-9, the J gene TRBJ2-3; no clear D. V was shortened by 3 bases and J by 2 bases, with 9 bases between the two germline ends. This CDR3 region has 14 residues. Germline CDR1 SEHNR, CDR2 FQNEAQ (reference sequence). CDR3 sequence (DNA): TGTGCCAGCAGCTTCCCGGAGCCCACAGATACGCAGTATTTT. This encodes CASSFPEPTDTQYF. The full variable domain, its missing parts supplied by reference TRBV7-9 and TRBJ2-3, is DTGVSQNPRHKITKRGQNVTFRCDPISEHNRLYWYRQTLGQGPEFLTYFQNEAQLEKSRLLSDRFSAERPKGSFSTLEIQRTEQGDSAMYLCASSFPEPTDTQYFGPGTRLTVL.

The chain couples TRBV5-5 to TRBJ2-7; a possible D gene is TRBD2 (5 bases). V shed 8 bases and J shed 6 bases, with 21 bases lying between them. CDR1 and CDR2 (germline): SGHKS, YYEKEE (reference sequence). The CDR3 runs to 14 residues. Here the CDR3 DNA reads TGTGCCAGTACGCCCGGGCCAACTGCGGGCGAGCAGTACTTC. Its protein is CASTPGPTAGEQYF.

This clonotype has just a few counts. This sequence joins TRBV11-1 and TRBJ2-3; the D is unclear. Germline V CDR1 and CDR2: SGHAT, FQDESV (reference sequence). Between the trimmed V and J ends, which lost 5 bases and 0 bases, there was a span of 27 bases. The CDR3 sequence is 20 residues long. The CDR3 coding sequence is TGTGCCAGCAGCCCACCGAATTCCCGGCGATCAGAGATCAGCACAGATACGCAGTATTTT. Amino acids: CASSPPNSRRSEISTDTQYF.

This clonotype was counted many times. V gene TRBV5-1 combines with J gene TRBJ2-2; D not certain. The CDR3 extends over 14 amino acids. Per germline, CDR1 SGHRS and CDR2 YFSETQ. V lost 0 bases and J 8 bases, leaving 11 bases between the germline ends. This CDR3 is CASSLATGAGELFF. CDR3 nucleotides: TGCGCCAGCAGCTTGGCTACGGGTGCAGGGGAGCTGTTTTTT.

The CDR3 bases are TGCGCCAGCAGAGGGGAGGGCAATCAGCCCCAGCATTTT. Protein: CASRGEGNQPQHF. The genes are TRBV5-1 and TRBJ1-5, with TRBD1 as a possible D gene (5 bases). Trimming took 5 bases from V and 2 from J, leaving 8 bases between them. This CDR3 comprises 13 residues. The germline V gene encodes CDR1 SGHRS and CDR2 YFSETQ.

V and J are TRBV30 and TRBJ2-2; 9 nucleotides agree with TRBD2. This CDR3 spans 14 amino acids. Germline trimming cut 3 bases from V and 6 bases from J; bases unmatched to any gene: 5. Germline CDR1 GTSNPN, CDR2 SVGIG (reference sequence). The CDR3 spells CAWSLREGPGELFF. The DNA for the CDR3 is TGTGCCTGGAGCTTGCGGGAGGGTCCCGGGGAGCTGTTTTTT.

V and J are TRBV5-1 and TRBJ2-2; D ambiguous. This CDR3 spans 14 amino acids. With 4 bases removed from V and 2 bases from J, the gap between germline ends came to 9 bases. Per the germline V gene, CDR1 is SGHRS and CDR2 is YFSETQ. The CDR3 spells CASSVTLNTGELFF. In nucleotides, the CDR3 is TGCGCCAGCAGCGTGACACTTAACACCGGGGAGCTGTTTTTT. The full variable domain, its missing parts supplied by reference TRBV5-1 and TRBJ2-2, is KAGVTQTPRYLIKTRGQQVTLSCSPISGHRSVSWYQQTPGQGLQFLFEYFSETQRNKGNFPGRFSGRQFSNSRSEMNVSTLELGDSALYLCASSVTLNTGELFFGEGSRLTVL.

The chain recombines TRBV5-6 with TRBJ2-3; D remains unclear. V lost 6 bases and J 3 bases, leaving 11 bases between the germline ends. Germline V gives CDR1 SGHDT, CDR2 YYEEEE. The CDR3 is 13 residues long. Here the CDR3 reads CASTTLSTDTQYF. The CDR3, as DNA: TGTGCCAGCACCACATTATCGACAGATACGCAGTATTTT.

The CDR3 nucleotides are TGCAGTGCTAGAGTTGGTGGGAGCTTGAACGAGCAGTACTTC. Translating it yields CSARVGGSLNEQYF. The chain is built from TRBV20-1 and TRBJ2-7; tentatively, D is TRBD2 (5 bases). V dropped 1 base and J dropped 5 bases, with 15 bases sitting between them. CDR1 DFQATT and CDR2 SNEGSKA come from the germline V gene (reference sequence). This CDR3 spans 14 amino acids.

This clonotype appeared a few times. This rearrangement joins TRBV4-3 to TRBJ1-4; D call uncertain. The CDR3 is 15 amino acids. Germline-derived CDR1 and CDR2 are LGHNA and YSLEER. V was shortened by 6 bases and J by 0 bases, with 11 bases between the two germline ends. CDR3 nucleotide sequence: TGCGCCAGCAGGCCTGAAGTTGCAACTAATGAAAAACTGTTTTTT. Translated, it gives CASRPEVATNEKLFF.

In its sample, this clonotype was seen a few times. The DNA for the CDR3 is TGTGCCAGCACCCTAAGGGGGGGGGAGAACACTGAAGCTTTCTTT. Its protein product is CASTLRGGENTEAFF. The chain has TRBV2 and TRBJ1-1; tentative D call: TRBD1 (6 bases). CDR1 is SNHLY, CDR2 FYNNEI, per germline. The CDR3 covers 15 residues. V dropped 7 bases and J dropped 1 base, with 16 bases sitting between them.

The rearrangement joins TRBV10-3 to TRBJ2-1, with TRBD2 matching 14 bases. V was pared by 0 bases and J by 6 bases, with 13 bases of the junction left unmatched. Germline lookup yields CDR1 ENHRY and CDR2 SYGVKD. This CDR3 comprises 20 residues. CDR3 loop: CAISESQYGGLAGVGNEQFF. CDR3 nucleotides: TGTGCCATCAGTGAGTCGCAATACGGGGGACTAGCGGGAGTAGGCAATGAGCAGTTCTTC.

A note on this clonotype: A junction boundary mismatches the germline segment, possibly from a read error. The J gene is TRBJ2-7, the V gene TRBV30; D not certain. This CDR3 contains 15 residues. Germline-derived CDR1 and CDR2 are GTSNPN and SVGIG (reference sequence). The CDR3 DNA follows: TGTGCCTGTAGTGAAAAGAGCAGGAGCTCCTACGAGCAGTACTTC. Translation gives CACSEKSRSSYEQYF.

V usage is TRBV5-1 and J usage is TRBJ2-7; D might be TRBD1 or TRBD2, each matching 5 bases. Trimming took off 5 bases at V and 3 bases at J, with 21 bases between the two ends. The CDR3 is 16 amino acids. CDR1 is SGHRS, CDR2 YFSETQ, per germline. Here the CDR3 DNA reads TGCGCCAGCAGGGTAGAAAGGGACCCCGCGGGCTACGAGCAGTACTTC. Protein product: CASRVERDPAGYEQYF.

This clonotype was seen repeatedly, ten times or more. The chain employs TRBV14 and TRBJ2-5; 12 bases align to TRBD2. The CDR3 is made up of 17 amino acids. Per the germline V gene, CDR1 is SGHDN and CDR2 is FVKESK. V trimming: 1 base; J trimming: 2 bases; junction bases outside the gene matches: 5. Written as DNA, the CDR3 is TGTGCCAGCAGCCAAGGACTAGCGGGAGTGGGACAAGAGACCCAGTACTTC. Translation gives CASSQGLAGVGQETQYF.

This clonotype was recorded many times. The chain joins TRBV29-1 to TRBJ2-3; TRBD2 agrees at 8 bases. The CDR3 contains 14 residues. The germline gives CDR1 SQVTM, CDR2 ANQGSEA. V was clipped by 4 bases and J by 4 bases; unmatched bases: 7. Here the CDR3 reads CSVVLAGHADTQYF. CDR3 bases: TGCAGCGTTGTGTTAGCGGGACATGCAGATACGCAGTATTTT.

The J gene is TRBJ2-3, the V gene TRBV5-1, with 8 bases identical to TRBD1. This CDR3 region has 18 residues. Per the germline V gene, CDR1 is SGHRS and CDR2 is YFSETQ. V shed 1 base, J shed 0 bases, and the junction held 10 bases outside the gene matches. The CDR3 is CASSLLQGDYPSTDTQYF. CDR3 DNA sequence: TGCGCCAGCAGCTTGTTACAGGGGGATTACCCTAGCACAGATACGCAGTATTTT.

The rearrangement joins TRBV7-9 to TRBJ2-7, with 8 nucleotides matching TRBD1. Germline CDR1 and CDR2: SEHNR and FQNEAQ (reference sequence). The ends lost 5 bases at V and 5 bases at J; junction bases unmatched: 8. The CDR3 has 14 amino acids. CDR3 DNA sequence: TGTGCCAGCAGCCAAACAGGGGGAATCAACGAGCAGTACTTC. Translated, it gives CASSQTGGINEQYF.

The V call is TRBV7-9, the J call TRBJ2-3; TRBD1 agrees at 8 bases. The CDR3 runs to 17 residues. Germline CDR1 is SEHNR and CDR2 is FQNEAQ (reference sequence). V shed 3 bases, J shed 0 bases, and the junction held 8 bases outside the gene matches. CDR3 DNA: TGTGCCAGCAGCTTTTACCTGGACAGGGCGAGCACAGATACGCAGTATTTT. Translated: CASSFYLDRASTDTQYF.

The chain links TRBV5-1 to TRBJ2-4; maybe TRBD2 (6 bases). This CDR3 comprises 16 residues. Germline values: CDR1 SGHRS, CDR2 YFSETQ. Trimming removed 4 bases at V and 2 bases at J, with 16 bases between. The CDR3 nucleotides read TGCGCCAGCAGCCCCGGGGGTAGCGTAACCAAAAACATTCAGTACTTC. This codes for CASSPGGSVTKNIQYF.

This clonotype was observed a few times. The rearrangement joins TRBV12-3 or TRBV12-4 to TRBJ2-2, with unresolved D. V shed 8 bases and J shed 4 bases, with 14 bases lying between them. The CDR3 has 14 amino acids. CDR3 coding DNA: TGTGCCAGCGGACGCGGAAAGGTCACCGGGGAGCTGTTTTTT. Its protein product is CASGRGKVTGELFF.

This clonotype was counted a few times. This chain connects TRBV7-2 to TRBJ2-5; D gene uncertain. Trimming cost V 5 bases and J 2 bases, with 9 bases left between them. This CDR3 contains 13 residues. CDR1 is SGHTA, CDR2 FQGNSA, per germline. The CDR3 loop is CASSRSPQETQYF. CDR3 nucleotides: TGTGCCAGCAGCCGAAGTCCGCAAGAGACCCAGTACTTC.